This T cell receptor (beta chain) came from a study of blood T cell repertoires in COVID-19. Overall study context: The study drew acute and convalescent COVID-19 samples from the United States, Italy and Spain.

The repertoire was sequenced with immunoSEQ multiplex PCR; TCRdb's copy has only in-frame clones and lacks some. The data contain 200,000 to 250,000 clones, about 84% of them singletons. CDR1 and CDR2 from the germline V gene are WSHSY and SAAADI. CDR3 length equals 13 residues. V was clipped by 8 bases and J by 5 bases, with 13 bases between them. The sequenced sample consisted of PBMCs or T cells enriched from blood (not recorded which). The origin of this receptor is a man aged 25 to 40 with acute COVID-19. This sequence joins TRBV10-2 and TRBJ1-5; TRBD1 is a possible D gene (5 bases). CDR3 nucleotides: TGCGCCAGCCAACACGGGGGACATCAGCCCCAGCATTTT. It codes for CASQHGGHQPQHF.